The rows below give T cell receptor beta chains drawn from one sample of a study of CD8+CD57+ T cells in acquired aplastic anemia. MiXCR, run by TCRdb on the reads, gives a single entry per CDR3 protein. The sample has 400,000 to 600,000 distinct CDR3 sequences; over 25% are singletons. The sample taken for sequencing was sorted CD4+, CD8+, or CD8+CD57+ T cells (not recorded which) from PBMCs. The receptor set was obtained from a human donor with aplastic anemia. The CDR3 runs from the conserved cysteine through the conserved F or W. A D gene is named only where the DNA matches it firmly. Size tells how often a clone was seen (once, few, many) or the class of an expanded clone, and some rows leave it out.

v_gene: TRBV12-3/TRBV12-4; d_gene: TRBD2; j_gene: TRBJ2-1; abundance: few; CDR3aa: CASSLPTSVEQFF; CDR3nt: TGTGCCAGCAGTTTACCAACTAGCGTTGAGCAGTTCTTC
v_gene: TRBV7-6; d_gene: TRBD1; j_gene: TRBJ1-5; abundance: .; CDR3aa: CAGSLGYGQGESIGHQPQHF; CDR3nt: TGTGCCGGCAGCTTAGGTTACGGGCAGGGGGAAAGTATTGGGCATCAGCCCCAGCATTTT
v_gene: TRBV11-1; d_gene: TRBD1; j_gene: TRBJ1-6; abundance: .; CDR3aa: CASSFLDRSFYNSPLHF; CDR3nt: TGTGCCAGCAGCTTTCTGGACAGGAGCTTCTATAATTCACCCCTCCACTTT
v_gene: TRBV29-1; d_gene: TRBD1; j_gene: TRBJ1-2; abundance: .; CDR3aa: CSVPGQGSWLSF; CDR3nt: TGCAGCGTTCCGGGACAGGGTTCTTGGCTCTCCTTC
v_gene: TRBV6-5; d_gene: TRBD2; j_gene: TRBJ2-7; abundance: few; CDR3aa: CASSYTSAYEQYF; CDR3nt: TGTGCCAGCAGTTACACTAGCGCCTACGAGCAGTACTTC
v_gene: TRBV3-1; d_gene: TRBD1; j_gene: TRBJ1-6; abundance: few; CDR3aa: CASSQGQGVSPLHF; CDR3nt: TGTGCCAGCAGCCAGGGACAGGGTGTTTCACCCCTCCACTTT
v_gene: TRBV2; d_gene: TRBD1; j_gene: TRBJ1-4; abundance: many; CDR3aa: CASRGDSEKLFF; CDR3nt: TGTGCCAGCAGGGGGGACAGCGAAAAACTGTTTTTT
v_gene: TRBV20-1; d_gene: .; j_gene: TRBJ2-5; abundance: .; CDR3aa: CSARAGTAQETQYF; CDR3nt: TGCAGTGCTAGAGCCGGGACCGCTCAAGAGACCCAGTACTTC
v_gene: TRBV11-2; d_gene: TRBD2; j_gene: TRBJ2-1; abundance: few; CDR3aa: CASSFRLAGGPGNEQFF; CDR3nt: TGTGCCAGCAGCTTCAGACTAGCGGGAGGGCCGGGCAATGAGCAGTTCTTC
v_gene: TRBV2; d_gene: .; j_gene: TRBJ1-1; abundance: .; CDR3aa: CASSKDRGATEAFF; CDR3nt: TGTGCCAGCAGTAAGGACCGAGGGGCCACTGAAGCTTTCTTT
v_gene: TRBV6-5; d_gene: .; j_gene: TRBJ1-3; abundance: .; CDR3aa: CASSYSLQRDSGNTIYF; CDR3nt: TGTGCCAGCAGTTACTCGTTACAGCGGGACTCTGGAAACACCATATATTTT
v_gene: TRBV7-9; d_gene: .; j_gene: TRBJ2-7; abundance: many; CDR3aa: CASSPGSDYYEQYF; CDR3nt: TGTGCCAGCAGCCCCGGGAGCGACTACTACGAGCAGTACTTC
v_gene: TRBV10-1; d_gene: TRBD1; j_gene: TRBJ2-2; abundance: .; CDR3aa: CASSGQGASGELFF; CDR3nt: TGCGCCAGCAGTGGACAGGGGGCTTCCGGGGAGCTGTTTTTT
v_gene: TRBV29-1; d_gene: .; j_gene: TRBJ2-3; abundance: .; CDR3aa: CSVVPDTQYF; CDR3nt: TGCAGCGTTGTTCCAGATACGCAGTATTTT
v_gene: TRBV7-2; d_gene: TRBD1; j_gene: TRBJ1-2; abundance: many; CDR3aa: CASSSRGGIYGYTF; CDR3nt: TGTGCCAGCAGCTCCAGGGGGGGTATCTATGGCTACACCTTC
v_gene: TRBV4-3; d_gene: .; j_gene: TRBJ1-2; abundance: few; CDR3aa: CASSQSQSVDYGYTF; CDR3nt: TGCGCCAGCAGCCAAAGTCAGTCAGTCGACTATGGCTACACCTTC
v_gene: TRBV29-1; d_gene: TRBD1; j_gene: TRBJ2-7; abundance: few; CDR3aa: CSVGQGFNEQYF; CDR3nt: TGCAGCGTTGGACAGGGATTCAACGAGCAGTACTTC
v_gene: TRBV10-2; d_gene: .; j_gene: TRBJ1-1; abundance: .; CDR3aa: CASSDHTGVNTEAFF; CDR3nt: TGCGCCAGCAGTGACCACACAGGAGTGAACACTGAAGCTTTCTTT
v_gene: TRBV2; d_gene: .; j_gene: TRBJ2-2; abundance: few; CDR3aa: CASSGTENTGELFF; CDR3nt: TGTGCCAGCAGCGGTACGGAAAACACCGGGGAGCTGTTTTTT
v_gene: TRBV29-1; d_gene: TRBD1; j_gene: TRBJ1-2; abundance: many; CDR3aa: CSARDRGYYGYTF; CDR3nt: TGCAGCGCTAGGGACAGGGGGTACTATGGCTACACCTTC
v_gene: TRBV7-2; d_gene: .; j_gene: TRBJ1-5; abundance: .; CDR3aa: CAGSLGTGQPQHF; CDR3nt: TGTGCCGGCAGCTTAGGCACAGGTCAGCCCCAGCATTTT
v_gene: TRBV5-1; d_gene: TRBD1; j_gene: TRBJ2-6; abundance: few; CDR3aa: CASSLAGQGRSGANVLTF; CDR3nt: TGCGCCAGCAGCTTGGCGGGACAGGGGCGCTCTGGGGCCAACGTCCTGACTTTC
v_gene: TRBV2; d_gene: .; j_gene: TRBJ1-2; abundance: .; CDR3aa: CASSHGTSGNTF; CDR3nt: TGTGCCAGCAGCCACGGGACCTCTGGAAACACCTTC
v_gene: TRBV7-2; d_gene: TRBD1; j_gene: TRBJ1-6; abundance: many; CDR3aa: CASSLATGQGTPLHF; CDR3nt: TGTGCCAGCAGCTTAGCGACTGGACAGGGAACCCCCCTCCACTTT
v_gene: TRBV4-1; d_gene: TRBD2; j_gene: TRBJ2-1; abundance: .; CDR3aa: CASSQGSAGGNNEQFF; CDR3nt: TGCGCCAGCAGCCAAGGTTCAGCGGGGGGCAACAATGAGCAGTTCTTC
v_gene: TRBV6-5; d_gene: .; j_gene: TRBJ2-1; abundance: few; CDR3aa: CASSYEQSSYNEQFF; CDR3nt: TGTGCCAGCAGTTACGAACAGAGCTCCTACAATGAGCAGTTCTTC
v_gene: TRBV2; d_gene: .; j_gene: TRBJ1-2; abundance: many; CDR3aa: CASSESEAGWHGYTF; CDR3nt: TGTGCCAGCAGTGAAAGTGAGGCAGGGTGGCATGGCTACACCTTC
v_gene: TRBV25-1; d_gene: TRBD1; j_gene: TRBJ1-1; abundance: .; CDR3aa: CASSEGFSLGQGNTEAFF; CDR3nt: TGTGCCAGCAGTGAAGGATTTTCCCTGGGACAGGGGAACACTGAAGCTTTCTTT
v_gene: TRBV13; d_gene: .; j_gene: TRBJ1-2; abundance: many; CDR3aa: CASSLGPGYTF; CDR3nt: TGTGCCAGCAGTTTAGGGCCTGGCTACACCTTC
v_gene: TRBV15; d_gene: .; j_gene: TRBJ1-5; abundance: .; CDR3aa: CATSKYTSQPQHF; CDR3nt: TGTGCCACCAGCAAGTATACTAGTCAGCCCCAGCATTTT
v_gene: TRBV7-2; d_gene: .; j_gene: TRBJ1-1; abundance: .; CDR3aa: CASSTKKGTEAFF; CDR3nt: TGTGCCAGCAGCACTAAAAAGGGCACTGAAGCTTTCTTT
v_gene: TRBV15; d_gene: TRBD2; j_gene: TRBJ2-5; abundance: many; CDR3aa: CATSRVTSGATRETQYF; CDR3nt: TGTGCCACCAGCAGAGTAACTAGCGGAGCAACCCGGGAGACCCAGTACTTC
v_gene: TRBV15; d_gene: TRBD1; j_gene: TRBJ1-2; abundance: .; CDR3aa: CATSSDWTGRITNYGYTF; CDR3nt: TGTGCCACCAGCAGCGACTGGACAGGGAGAATTACTAACTATGGCTACACCTTC
v_gene: TRBV2; d_gene: .; j_gene: TRBJ2-1; abundance: few; CDR3aa: CASSVLHGLYNEQFF; CDR3nt: TGTGCCAGCAGTGTGCTTCACGGGCTTTACAATGAGCAGTTCTTC
v_gene: TRBV5-6; d_gene: TRBD2; j_gene: TRBJ2-1; abundance: .; CDR3aa: CASRASGTSSYNEQFF; CDR3nt: TGTGCCAGCAGGGCAAGCGGGACCTCCAGTTACAATGAGCAGTTCTTC
v_gene: TRBV19; d_gene: TRBD1; j_gene: TRBJ1-5; abundance: few; CDR3aa: CASSIRGQGHQPQHF; CDR3nt: TGTGCCAGTAGTATAAGGGGACAGGGGCATCAGCCCCAGCATTTT
v_gene: TRBV5-1; d_gene: .; j_gene: TRBJ1-1; abundance: once; CDR3aa: CASRGPLGAEAFF; CDR3nt: TGCGCCAGCAGGGGCCCCCTTGGCGCTGAAGCTTTCTTT
v_gene: TRBV29-1; d_gene: TRBD1; j_gene: TRBJ2-1; abundance: many; CDR3aa: CSVAGQGSSSYNEQFF; CDR3nt: TGCAGCGTAGCGGGACAGGGCTCGAGCTCCTACAATGAGCAGTTCTTC
v_gene: TRBV7-3; d_gene: .; j_gene: TRBJ2-1; abundance: .; CDR3aa: CASSLTGITEQSF; CDR3nt: TGTGCCAGCAGCTTAACGGGGATCACTGAGCAGTCCTTC
v_gene: TRBV15; d_gene: .; j_gene: TRBJ2-7; abundance: once; CDR3aa: CATSKPGQRGGEQYF; CDR3nt: TGTGCCACCAGCAAACCAGGACAGCGAGGTGGCGAGCAGTACTTC
v_gene: TRBV6-1; d_gene: .; j_gene: TRBJ2-7; abundance: many; CDR3aa: CASTRKTGEQYF; CDR3nt: TGTGCCAGCACGCGAAAAACGGGGGAGCAGTACTTC
v_gene: TRBV4-3; d_gene: TRBD1; j_gene: TRBJ1-6; abundance: many; CDR3aa: CASSQGQGVRSPLHF; CDR3nt: TGCGCCAGCAGCCAAGGACAGGGAGTTCGTTCACCCCTCCACTTT
v_gene: TRBV11-3; d_gene: .; j_gene: TRBJ1-1; abundance: few; CDR3aa: CASSLMGGKITEAFF; CDR3nt: TGTGCCAGCAGCTTAATGGGGGGAAAGATAACTGAAGCTTTCTTT
v_gene: TRBV2; d_gene: TRBD1; j_gene: TRBJ2-2; abundance: .; CDR3aa: CASGERTGAGELFF; CDR3nt: TGTGCCAGCGGTGAGAGAACAGGGGCCGGGGAGCTGTTTTTT